This entry is about one T cell receptor (beta chain). What it binds is unknown. Sequencing of TCR beta drew on CD8+ and CD4+ T cells from blood. It was treatment-naive patients with stable or active relapsing-remitting disease who made up the multiple sclerosis controls. The CDR3 totals 16 residues. V dropped 4 bases and J dropped 2; count of bases not matched to a gene: 11. In germline, CDR1 is SGHDT, CDR2 YYEEEE. With random hexamers, reverse transcription was performed on roughly 0.45 to 1 ug of RNA. Amplification of the TCR beta CDR3 was carried out by immunoSEQ multiplex PCR, which spanned a total of 54 Vbeta and 13 Jbeta segments. TCRdb re-called the immunoSEQ multiplex PCR reads through MiXCR, storing one row per CDR3 protein. The table lists 350,000 to 550,000 distinct CDR3 sequences, 85% to 90% of them singletons. This sample stems from a study of CD8 T cells in Susac syndrome. Broader study findings: As the study acknowledged, the number of individuals in its TCR sequencing and HLA analysis was relatively small.

Sample: CD8+ T cells from PBMCs. The origin of this receptor is a human donor with multiple sclerosis. The V call is TRBV5-6, the J call TRBJ2-7, with 8 bases aligning to TRBD1. Here the CDR3 reads CASSPSPDRVPYEQYF. In DNA form, the CDR3 reads TGTGCCAGCAGCCCGTCCCCGGACAGGGTTCCCTACGAGCAGTACTTC.